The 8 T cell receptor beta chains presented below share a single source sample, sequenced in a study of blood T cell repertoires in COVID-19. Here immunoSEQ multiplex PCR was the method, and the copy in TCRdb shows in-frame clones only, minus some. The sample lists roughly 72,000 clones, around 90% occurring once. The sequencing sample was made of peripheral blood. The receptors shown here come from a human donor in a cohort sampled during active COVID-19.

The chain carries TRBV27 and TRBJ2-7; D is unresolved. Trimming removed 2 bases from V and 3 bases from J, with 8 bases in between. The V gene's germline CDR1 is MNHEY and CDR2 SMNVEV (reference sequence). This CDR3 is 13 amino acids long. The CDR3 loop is CASSLTVYYEQYF. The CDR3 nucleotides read TGTGCCAGCAGTTTAACAGTATACTACGAGCAGTACTTC.

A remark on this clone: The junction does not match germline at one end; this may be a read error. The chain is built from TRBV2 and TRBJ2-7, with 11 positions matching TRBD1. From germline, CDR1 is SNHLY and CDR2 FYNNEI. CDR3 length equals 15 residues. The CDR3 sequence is CASREGQGASYEQYF. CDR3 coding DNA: TGTGCCAGCAGGGAAGGACAGGGGGCCTCCTACGAGCAGTACTTC.

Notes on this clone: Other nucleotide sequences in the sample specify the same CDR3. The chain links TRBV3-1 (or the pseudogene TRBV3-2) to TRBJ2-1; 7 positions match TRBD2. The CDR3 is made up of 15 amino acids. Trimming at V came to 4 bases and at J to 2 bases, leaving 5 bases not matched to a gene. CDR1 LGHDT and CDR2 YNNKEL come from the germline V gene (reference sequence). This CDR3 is CASSLSGTTYNEQFF. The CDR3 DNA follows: TGTGCCAGCAGCCTCTCCGGGACTACCTACAATGAGCAGTTCTTC.

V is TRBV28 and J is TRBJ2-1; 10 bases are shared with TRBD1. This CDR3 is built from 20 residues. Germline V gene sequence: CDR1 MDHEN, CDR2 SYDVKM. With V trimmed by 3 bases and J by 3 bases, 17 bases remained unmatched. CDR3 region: CASSFASRDRGRVSYNEQFF. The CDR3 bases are TGTGCCAGCAGTTTCGCATCGAGGGACAGGGGCCGCGTGAGCTACAATGAGCAGTTCTTC.

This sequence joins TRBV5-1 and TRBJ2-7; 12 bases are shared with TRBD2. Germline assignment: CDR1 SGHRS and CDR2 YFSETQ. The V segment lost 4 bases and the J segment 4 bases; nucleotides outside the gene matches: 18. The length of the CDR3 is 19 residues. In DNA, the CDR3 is TGCGCCAGCAGCCTAATTCGGACTAGCGGGATTAAGGGGCCATACGAGCAGTACTTC. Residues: CASSLIRTSGIKGPYEQYF.

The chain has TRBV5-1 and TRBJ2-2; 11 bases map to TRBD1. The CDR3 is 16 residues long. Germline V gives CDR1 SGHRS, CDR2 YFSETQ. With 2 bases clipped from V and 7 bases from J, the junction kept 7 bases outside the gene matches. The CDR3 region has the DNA TGCGCCAGCAGCTTCGGACAGGGGGCTGGTGGCGGGGAGCTGTTTTTT. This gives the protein CASSFGQGAGGGELFF.

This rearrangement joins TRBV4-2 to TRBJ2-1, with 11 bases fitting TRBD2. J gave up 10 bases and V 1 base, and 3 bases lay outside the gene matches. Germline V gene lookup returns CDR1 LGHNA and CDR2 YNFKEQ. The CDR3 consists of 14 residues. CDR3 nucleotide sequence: TGTGCCAGCAGCCAAGCGGGGACTAGCGGAGAGCAGTTCTTC. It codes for CASSQAGTSGEQFF.

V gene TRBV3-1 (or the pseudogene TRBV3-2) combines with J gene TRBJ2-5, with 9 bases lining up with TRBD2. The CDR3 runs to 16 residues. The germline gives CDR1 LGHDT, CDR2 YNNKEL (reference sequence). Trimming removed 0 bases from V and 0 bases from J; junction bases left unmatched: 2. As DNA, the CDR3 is TGTGCCAGCAGCCAAGAGCTAGCGGGGAACCAAGAGACCCAGTACTTC. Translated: CASSQELAGNQETQYF.